This TCR beta chain comes out of a study of T cell responses to AZD1222 COVID-19 vaccine. Germline-derived CDR1 and CDR2 are SGDLS and YYNGEE. V was trimmed by 1 base and J by 5 bases, leaving 9 bases between them. This CDR3 spans 13 amino acids. The count of this clone is one. Profiled with immunoSEQ multiplex PCR; TCRdb holds only in-frame clones, not every one. The sample has roughly 150,000 clones, roughly 85% seen once. The sequence was collected from an adult in good health. This chain links TRBV9 with TRBJ2-5, with a tentative D call TRBD2 (5 bases). The sequencing used peripheral blood, collected on day 0 of AZD1222 vaccination. CDR3 protein: CASSVRTGETQYF. CDR3 bases: TGTGCCAGCAGCGTAAGAACGGGGGAGACCCAGTACTTC.